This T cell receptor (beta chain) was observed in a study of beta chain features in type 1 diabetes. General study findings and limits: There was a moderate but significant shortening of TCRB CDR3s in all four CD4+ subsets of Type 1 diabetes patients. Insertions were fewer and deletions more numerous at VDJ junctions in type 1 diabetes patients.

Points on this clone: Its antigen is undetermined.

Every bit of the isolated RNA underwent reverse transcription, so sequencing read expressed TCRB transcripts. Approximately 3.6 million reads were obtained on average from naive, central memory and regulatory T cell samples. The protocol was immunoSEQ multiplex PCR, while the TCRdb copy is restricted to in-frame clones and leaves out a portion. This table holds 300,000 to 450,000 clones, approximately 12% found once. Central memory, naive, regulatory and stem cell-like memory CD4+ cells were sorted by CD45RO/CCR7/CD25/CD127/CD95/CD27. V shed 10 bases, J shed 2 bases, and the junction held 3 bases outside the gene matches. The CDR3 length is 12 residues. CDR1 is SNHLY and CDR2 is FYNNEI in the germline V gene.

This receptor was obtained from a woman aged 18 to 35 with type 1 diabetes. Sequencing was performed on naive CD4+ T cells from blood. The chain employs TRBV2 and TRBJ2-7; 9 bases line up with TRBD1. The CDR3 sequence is CATGQGPYEQYF. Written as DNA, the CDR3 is TGTGCCACGGGACAGGGCCCCTACGAGCAGTACTTC. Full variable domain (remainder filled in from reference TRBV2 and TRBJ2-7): EPEVTQTPSHQVTQMGQEVILRCVPISNHLYFYWYRQILGQKVEFLVSFYNNEISEKSEIFDDQFSVERPDGSNFTLKIRSTKLEDSAMYFCATGQGPYEQYFGPGTRLTVT.